This T cell receptor (beta chain) is drawn from a study of neurological immune-mediated disorders. Germline CDR1 and CDR2: LGHDT and YNNKEL (reference sequence). The CDR3 is made up of 13 amino acids. Trimming removed 2 bases from V and 0 bases from J, with 4 bases in between. Time point denoted: technical triplicate 2. Unsorted libraries were prepared from 2 million PBMCs that had been stored at -80 C. Overall study findings and caveats: Expanded clones shared no identical CDR3 amino acid sequences across subjects, which suggested private TCR-beta repertoires in all groups. The most TCR clonal expansion was seen in HTLV-1-associated myelopathy, and the least was seen in multiple sclerosis, which fell below healthy controls.

In each sequencing run, over 170 million TCR-beta sequences were generated from 15-18 subjects. A single record per CDR3 protein comes from TCRdb applying MiXCR to the 5' RACE reads. This sample yields under 65,000 distinct CDR3 sequences, of which around 24% are seen a single time; about 4.9% belongs to the top ten. This clonotype has ten or more counts. The antigen is unknown. Sequencing was performed on PBMCs. The chain combines TRBV3-1 with TRBJ1-1, with D hard to call. The sequence came from a man in his 60s with HTLV-1-associated myelopathy (HAM/TSP). The CDR3 here is CASSQIMNTEAFF. The CDR3 DNA follows: TGTGCCAGCAGCCAAATCATGAACACTGAAGCTTTCTTT.